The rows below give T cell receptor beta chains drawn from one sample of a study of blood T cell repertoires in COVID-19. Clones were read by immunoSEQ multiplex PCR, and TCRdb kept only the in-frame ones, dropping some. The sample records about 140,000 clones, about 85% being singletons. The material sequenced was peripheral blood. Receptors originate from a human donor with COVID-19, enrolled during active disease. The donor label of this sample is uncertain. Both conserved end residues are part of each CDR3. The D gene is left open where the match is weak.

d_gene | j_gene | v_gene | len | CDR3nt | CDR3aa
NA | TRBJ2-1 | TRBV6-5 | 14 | TGTGCCAGCAGGAAAACAATCACAGGCAATGAGCAGTTCTTC | CASRKTITGNEQFF
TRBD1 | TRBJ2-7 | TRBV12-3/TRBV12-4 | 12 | TGTGCCAGCAGTTACAGGGGTTACGAGCAGTACTTC | CASSYRGYEQYF
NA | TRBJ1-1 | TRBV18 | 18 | TGTGCCAGCTCACCACTTACCCAAATGGAGCTGATGAACACTGAAGCTTTCTTT | CASSPLTQMELMNTEAFF
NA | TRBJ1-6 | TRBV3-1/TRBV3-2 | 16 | TGTGCCAGCAGTCTGGGGGGGAGCTCCTATAATTCACCCCTCCACTTT | CASSLGGSSYNSPLHF
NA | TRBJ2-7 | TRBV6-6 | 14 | TGTGCCAGCAGTTTTACAGGGGGGGACTACGAGCAGTACTTC | CASSFTGGDYEQYF
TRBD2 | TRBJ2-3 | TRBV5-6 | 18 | TGTGCCAGCAGCTTGGAGTGGGCTAGCGGGGGGAGGGTTGATACGCAGTATTTT | CASSLEWASGGRVDTQYF
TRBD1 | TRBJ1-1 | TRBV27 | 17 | TGTGCCAGCAGTTTAGATTCCCGAGACAGGGTGAACACTGAAGCTTTCTTT | CASSLDSRDRVNTEAFF
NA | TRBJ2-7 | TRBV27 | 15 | TGTGCCAGCAGCACACCTCCTAGGGGGGGCAACGAGCAGTACTTC | CASSTPPRGGNEQYF
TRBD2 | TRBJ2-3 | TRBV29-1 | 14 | TGCAGCGTTGAAAGGCGGGGGGCCCATTATACGCAGTATTTT | CSVERRGAHYTQYF
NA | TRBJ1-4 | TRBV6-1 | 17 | TGTGCCAGCAGTGATCGGGAGGGGGGATCCACTAATGAAAAACTGTTTTTT | CASSDREGGSTNEKLFF
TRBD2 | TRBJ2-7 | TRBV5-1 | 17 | TGCGCCAGCAGCTCGGGACTAGCGGGAGGATACTCCTACGAGCAGTACTTC | CASSSGLAGGYSYEQYF
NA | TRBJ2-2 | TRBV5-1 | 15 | TGCGCCAGCAGCTTGGGGACATGGAACACCGGGGAGCTGTTTTTT | CASSLGTWNTGELFF
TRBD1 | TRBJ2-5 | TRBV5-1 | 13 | TGCGCCAGCAGCACGGGACAGAGGGAGACCCAGTACTTC | CASSTGQRETQYF
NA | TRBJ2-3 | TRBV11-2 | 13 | TGTGCCAGCAGCTTATTCCCTAAAGATACGCAGTATTTT | CASSLFPKDTQYF
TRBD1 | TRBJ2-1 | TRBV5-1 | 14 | TGCGCCAGCAGCCGCAGGGGGCAAGGGAATGAGCAGTTCTTC | CASSRRGQGNEQFF
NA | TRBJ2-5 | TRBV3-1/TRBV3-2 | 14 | TGTGCCAGCAGCCGTCGCTTGGCGGGAGAGACCCAGTACTTC | CASSRRLAGETQYF
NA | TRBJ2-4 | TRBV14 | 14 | TGTGCCAGCAGTACGGGGAGCGGAAGAAACATTCAGTACTTC | CASSTGSGRNIQYF
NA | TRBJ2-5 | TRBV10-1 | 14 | TGCGCCAGCAGCCTGTCGGGTGACGGGGAGACCCAGTACTTC | CASSLSGDGETQYF
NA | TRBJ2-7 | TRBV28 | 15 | TGTGCCAGCAGTCGTACCGGGACATTCTCCTACGAGCAGTACTTC | CASSRTGTFSYEQYF
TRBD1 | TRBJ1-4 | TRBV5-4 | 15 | TGTGCCAGCAGCCACAGGGACAGGGACAGTGAAAAACTGTTTTTT | CASSHRDRDSEKLFF
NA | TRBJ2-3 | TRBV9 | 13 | TGTGCCTCCGAACAGCTGAACACAGATACGCAGTATTTT | CASEQLNTDTQYF
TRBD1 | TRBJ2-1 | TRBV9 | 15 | TGTGCCAGCAGCTTACGACAGGGCTCCTACAATGAGCAGTTCTTC | CASSLRQGSYNEQFF